The 30 T cell receptor beta chains reported below all come from one sample, sequenced in a study of tumor and adjacent non-tumor tissue in lung cancer. The template was RNA from unsorted bulk tissue. A modified ARM-PCR protocol with three rounds of nested PCR amplified TCRbeta. TCRdb ran MiXCR on the multiplex PCR reads and lists one entry per CDR3 protein. The table includes some 84,000 distinct CDR3 sequences, 61% detected once. Sample: lung tumor tissue. The receptors stem from a man aged 65-85 years with non-small cell lung cancer.

The chain combines TRBV11-2 with TRBJ2-7, with a possible D match to TRBD1 (6 bases). CDR1 is SGHAT, CDR2 FQNNGV, per germline. This CDR3 has 16 amino acids. Trimming left V 6 bases short and J 2 bases short, with 20 bases between. Here the CDR3 reads CASSPIAETGTYEQYF. The CDR3 bases are TGTGCCAGCAGTCCGATTGCCGAGACAGGTACCTACGAGCAGTACTTC.

Remarks on this clonotype: Compared with germline, one end of the junction differs, possibly owing to a read error. V usage is TRBV5-1 and J usage is TRBJ2-1; TRBD2 agrees at 9 bases. This CDR3 is built from 16 residues. From germline, CDR1 is SGHRS and CDR2 YFSETQ. The CDR3 DNA follows: TGCGCCAGCAGCTCGCCCGGGGGACTAGCCTTTAATGGGCAGTTCTTC. Encoded protein: CASSSPGGLAFNGQFF.

Comment on this clonotype: This could be a read error, since a much larger clone is one nucleotide away. CDR3 sequence: CASSTGGRGGANILTF. The CDR3 coding sequence is TGCGCCAGCAGCACAGGGGGCCGCGGAGGGGCCAACATCCTGACTTTC. The rearrangement joins TRBV10-1 to TRBJ2-6; 9 nucleotides match TRBD1. The V gene's germline CDR1 is WNHNN and CDR2 SYGVQD (reference sequence). This CDR3 has 16 amino acids.

A word on this clonotype: An end of the junction does not agree with germline; a read error may underlie this. The chain employs TRBV11-1 and TRBJ2-7; TRBD2 is a possible D gene (6 bases). In germline, CDR1 is SGHAT, CDR2 FQDESV (reference sequence). The CDR3 spans 16 residues. The CDR3 region is CASSPGRTGSSYEQYF. The CDR3 nucleotides are TGTGCTAGCAGCCCAGGTCGAACCGGGAGCTCTTACGAGCAGTACTTC.

A single count supports this clonotype. A read error may explain this, as a much larger clone is one base away. V and J are TRBV12-3 or TRBV12-4 and TRBJ2-3; D might be TRBD2 (6 bases). This CDR3 spans 15 amino acids. CDR3 protein: CASSGGYRPTDTQCF. CDR3 nucleotides: TGTGCCAGCAGCGGAGGGTACAGGCCCACAGATACGCAGTGTTTT.

To note about this clonotype: A much larger clone lies one base from this, so it may be a read error. This CDR3 reads CASSPQGLHERYF. DNA for the CDR3: TGTGCCAGCAGTCCCCAGGGGTTGCACGAGCGGTACTTC. V and J are TRBV6-1 and TRBJ2-7, with TRBD1 as a possible D gene (6 bases). The germline gives CDR1 MNHNS, CDR2 SASEGT. This CDR3 has 13 amino acids.

As for this clonotype: The junction departs from germline at one end; a sequencing error may be responsible. The rearrangement links TRBV29-1 to TRBJ2-3, with a weak D call TRBD2 (6 bases). Per germline, CDR1 SQVTM and CDR2 ANQGSEA. CDR3 length: 13 residues. CDR3 bases: TGCAGCGTTCCTTCGGCTAGGAGGGATACGCAATATTTT. This encodes CSVPSARRDTQYF.

Note on this clonotype: A much larger clone differs from this one at a single base, so this may be a read error. The chain is built from TRBV10-1 and TRBJ2-1; 8 nucleotides align to TRBD1. The CDR3 consists of 14 residues. The germline V gene has CDR1 WNHNN and CDR2 SYGVQD (reference sequence). Trimming cost V 10 bases and J 2 bases; bases outside gene matches: 7. Here the CDR3 DNA reads TGCGCCATCGCCGGGACAGGCCCCTACAATGAGCAGTTCTTC. It encodes CAIAGTGPYNEQFF.

To note about this clonotype: One end of the junction fails to match germline, which may point to a read error. The gene calls are TRBV6-5 and TRBJ2-1; D uncertain. CDR3 length: 15 amino acids. The germline V gene has CDR1 MNHEY and CDR2 SVGAGI. This CDR3 is CPSMQEILSYNEQFF. The CDR3 bases are TGTCCCAGCATGCAGGAGATACTTTCCTACAATGAGCAGTTCTTC.

In regard to this clonotype: Germline and junction disagree at one end, which may indicate a read error. The chain joins TRBV11-2 to TRBJ2-3; D is unresolved. The V gene's germline CDR1 is SGHAT and CDR2 FQNNGV. The CDR3 length is 11 residues. The CDR3: CTSRGADTQYF. The CDR3 DNA reads TGTACCAGCAGAGGTGCAGATACGCAGTATTTT.

DNA for the CDR3: TGTGTCTGCAGCTTGGTTGGACACATGAACACCGGGGAGCTGTTTTTT. This translates into CVCSLVGHMNTGELFF. J is TRBJ2-2 and V is TRBV5-5; TRBD1 is a possible D gene (5 bases). The germline V gene has CDR1 SGHKS and CDR2 YYEKEE (reference sequence). There are 16 residues in the CDR3.

In regard to this clonotype: This may arise from a read error, as a much more abundant clone is one base away. This chain connects TRBV1 to TRBJ2-4; the table's TRBD2 call for D was not verified on the DNA. TRBV1 is a recognized pseudogene. The CDR3 has 16 residues. This chain's CDR3 is CTSRQRPKRRGGIQYF. CDR3 DNA: TGCACCAGCAGACAGCGACCAAAGAGACGCGGAGGAATTCAGTACTTC.

Notes on this clonotype: Just one base apart from a much larger clone, this may be a read error. This chain connects TRBV10-3 to TRBJ2-4; D not certain. Trimming took 11 bases from V and 0 from J, leaving 14 bases between them. Germline-derived CDR1 and CDR2 are ENHRY and SYGVKD. This CDR3 is 14 amino acids long. CDR3 amino acids: CAPTSDVAKNIQYF. The CDR3 DNA follows: TGTGCCCCTACGTCGGATGTAGCCAAAAACATTCAGTACTTC.

Concerning this clonotype: This may come from a read error, since a much larger clone is one base off. The genes are TRBV29-1 and TRBJ1-4; D is undetermined. The CDR3 is 11 residues long. CDR1 and CDR2 from the germline V gene are SQVTM and ANQGSEA. The CDR3 coding sequence is TGCAGCGTTGCAACTAATGAAAAACTGCTTTTT. Translated, it gives CSVATNEKLLF.

Comments on this clonotype: This sequence may be a read error, since a much larger clone differs from it by one base. This chain uses TRBV28 with TRBJ2-7; no clear D gene. The ends were cut back, 8 bases at V and 1 base at J, with 12 bases in the middle. Germline V gene data show CDR1 as MDHEN and CDR2 as SYDVKM. This CDR3 contains 13 residues. The CDR3 protein is CASGETVSYEQYF. CDR3 sequence (DNA): TGTGCCAGCGGTGAGACGGTGTCCTACGAGCAGTACTTC.

As to this clonotype: One end of the junction fails to match germline, which may point to a read error. This chain joins TRBV6-1 and TRBJ2-7; possibly TRBD2 for D (6 bases). The CDR3 contains 12 residues. Germline-derived CDR1 and CDR2 are MNHNS and SASEGT. CDR3 in DNA: TGTGCCAGCAGGCGGGACGGCTACGAGCATTACTTC. Protein: CASRRDGYEHYF.

This sequence joins TRBV11-1 and TRBJ2-5, with TRBD2 identical over 9 bases. The CDR3 has 19 amino acids. Germline CDR1 and CDR2: SGHAT and FQDESV (reference sequence). The CDR3 sequence is CTNSLRTGLAGWYQETQYF. CDR3 in DNA: TGTACCAACAGCTTAAGAACGGGACTAGCCGGTTGGTACCAAGAGACCCAGTACTTC.

This clonotype was observed a handful of times. V usage is TRBV28 and J usage is TRBJ1-2, with 10 bases lining up with TRBD1. The CDR3 consists of 15 residues. V dropped 5 bases and J dropped 6; count of bases not matched to a gene: 9. Germline CDR1 and CDR2: MDHEN and SYDVKM. This chain's CDR3 is CASSVGTGDFHGYTF. CDR3 DNA sequence: TGTGCCAGCAGTGTCGGGACAGGGGATTTTCATGGCTACACCTTC.

V usage is TRBV11-1 and J usage is TRBJ2-1; no definite D call. Germline assignment: CDR1 SGHAT and CDR2 FQDESV (reference sequence). This CDR3 contains 14 residues. CDR3 sequence reads: CVCSPDGRYNEQFF. CDR3 sequence (DNA): TGTGTCTGCAGCCCCGATGGCAGATACAATGAGCAGTTCTTC.

This clonotype appeared many times. J is TRBJ1-2 and V is TRBV6-5; tentatively, D is TRBD1 (5 bases). The CDR3 length is 13 residues. Trimming cost V 4 bases and J 7 bases, with 13 bases left between them. The germline V gene has CDR1 MNHEY and CDR2 SVGAGI. The CDR3 DNA is TGTGCCAGCAGTTGGGGCAGTCGCCTTGGCTACACCTTC. Amino acid sequence: CASSWGSRLGYTF.

This clonotype showed up many times. The chain uses TRBV6-1 and TRBJ1-2; D perhaps matches TRBD1 (5 bases). V lost 3 bases and J 0 bases, leaving 14 bases between the germline ends. The CDR3 is made up of 16 amino acids. CDR1 is MNHNS and CDR2 is SASEGT in the germline V gene. Here the CDR3 reads CASSEWFGGSNYGYTF. The CDR3 DNA sequence: TGTGCCAGCAGTGAGTGGTTTGGGGGATCTAACTATGGCTACACCTTC.

This clonotype has ten or more counts. This sequence joins TRBV7-8 and TRBJ2-7; 7 nucleotides line up with TRBD1. CDR3 length: 15 amino acids. Trimming at V came to 1 base and at J to 3 bases, leaving 6 bases not matched to a gene. Germline V gene data show CDR1 as SGHVS and CDR2 as FQNEAQ. CDR3 residues: CASSLDPGQYYEQYF. CDR3 DNA: TGTGCCAGCAGCTTAGACCCGGGACAGTACTACGAGCAGTACTTC.

The sample holds many counts of this clonotype. The chain uses TRBV5-1 and TRBJ2-5; unclear D gene. The germline V gene has CDR1 SGHRS and CDR2 YFSETQ. Trimming took 4 bases from V and 2 from J, leaving 6 bases between them. This CDR3 region has 12 residues. The CDR3 DNA reads TGCGCCAGCAGCCCGGATCAAGAGACCCAGTACTTC. Residues: CASSPDQETQYF.

Details on this clonotype: In this CDR3 the conserved last residue, phenylalanine or tryptophan, is missing, so a read error is likely. The chain couples TRBV12-3 or TRBV12-4 to TRBJ1-1, with D unresolved. The CDR3 has 12 residues. The CDR3 protein is CVSTQLSTEAFY. The CDR3 DNA reads TGTGTCAGCACTCAGTTGAGCACTGAAGCTTTCTAT.

The chain joins TRBV18 to TRBJ2-7; D uncertain. V was clipped by 2 bases and J by 3 bases, with 2 bases between them. This CDR3 is built from 11 residues. The germline V gene has CDR1 KGHSH and CDR2 LQKENI. The CDR3 DNA reads as TGTGCCAGCTCACCAGGCTACGAGCAGTACTTC. The encoded protein is CASSPGYEQYF.

Many counts were recorded for this clonotype. The V call is TRBV5-1, the J call TRBJ2-3; tentatively, D is TRBD1 (5 bases). The CDR3 extends over 15 amino acids. The germline V gene encodes CDR1 SGHRS and CDR2 YFSETQ. V lost 0 bases and J 3 bases, leaving 11 bases between the germline ends. The DNA for the CDR3 is TGCGCCAGCAGCTTGGAAGGGGTTCATACAGATACGCAGTATTTT. This codes for CASSLEGVHTDTQYF.

This clonotype was found many times. The V gene is TRBV29-1, the J gene TRBJ1-3, with D unresolved. This CDR3 contains 16 residues. V shed 1 base and J shed 0 bases, with 13 bases lying between them. Germline loops: CDR1 SQVTM, CDR2 ANQGSEA. CDR3: CSVEGFTASSGNTIYF. DNA of the CDR3: TGCAGCGTTGAAGGCTTTACTGCGAGCTCTGGAAACACCATATATTTT.

Comments on this clonotype: This sequence may be a read error, since a much larger clone differs from it by one base. A read error is likely, as this CDR3 ends without the conserved phenylalanine or tryptophan. J is TRBJ2-7 and V is TRBV30, with 7 bases aligning to TRBD1. V gave up 7 bases and J gave up 2 bases; unmatched junction bases: 8. Germline CDR1 and CDR2: GTSNPN and SVGIG (reference sequence). The CDR3 loop spans 13 amino acids. CDR3 DNA: TGTGCCTCAACTCACAGGGGCCCCTACGAGCAGTACTTA. It yields the protein CASTHRGPYEQYL.

Turning to this clonotype: Here the CDR3 omits its conserved ending phenylalanine or tryptophan, so a read error is the likely source. V usage is TRBV7-9 and J usage is TRBJ1-4; tentative D call: TRBD1 (6 bases). Per germline, CDR1 SEHNR and CDR2 FQNEAQ (reference sequence). This CDR3 has 17 amino acids. CDR3 protein: CTSSSGVKEGWGEKLFI. The CDR3 DNA reads TGTACCAGCAGCTCAGGGGTCAAGGAAGGCTGGGGTGAAAAACTGTTTATT.

Ten or more counts support this clonotype. V usage is TRBV5-1 and J usage is TRBJ1-1, with D possibly being TRBD1 (5 bases). V dropped 3 bases and J dropped 2 bases, with 11 bases sitting between them. Germline CDR1 and CDR2: SGHRS and YFSETQ. This CDR3 has 14 amino acids. The CDR3 is CASSSSRDNTEAFF. DNA of the CDR3: TGCGCCAGCAGCTCCTCCAGGGATAACACTGAAGCTTTCTTT.